A selection of T cell receptor beta chains follows, all from one sample in a study of brain T cells in children with intractable seizures. Sequencing used immunoSEQ multiplex PCR; TCRdb keeps in-frame clones, though not all of them. The sample yields about 340,000 clones, over 90% seen once. The starting material was peripheral blood, obtained about 5 months after surgery. The receptors originated from a boy younger than two with tuberous sclerosis and intractable seizures. Both conserved end residues are part of each CDR3.

V gene	J gene	CDR3 protein
TRBV6-5	TRBJ2-7	CASSYSGRSNEQYF
TRBV10-1	TRBJ1-1	CASAQGEGNTEAFF
TRBV5-1	TRBJ2-3	CASSLGGALLGTDTQYF
TRBV7-9	TRBJ2-1	CASSPPRDRAHEQFF
TRBV7-8	TRBJ2-5	CASRQRGLAGGLDLLKTQYF
TRBV3-1/TRBV3-2	TRBJ2-4	CASMGTGRAKNIQYF
TRBV10-2	TRBJ2-2	CASSSIGTVGELFF
TRBV9	TRBJ2-2	CASSFGTGGTGELFF
TRBV28	TRBJ2-2	CASSLSGIRAGELFF
TRBV9	TRBJ2-3	CASSVAGEGGHTQYF
TRBV2	TRBJ2-1	CASSSREIAGGNEQFF
TRBV7-6	TRBJ2-3	CASSELSRTSTDTQYF
TRBV7-9	TRBJ1-5	CASSLGGQNQPQHF
TRBV14	TRBJ1-1	CASSQDKWEPFNTEAFF
TRBV7-3	TRBJ2-7	CASSWDYSYEQYF
TRBV10-3	TRBJ2-5	CAISPTGGEGTQYF
TRBV4-2	TRBJ1-1	CASSQDTGTGGWGTEAFF
TRBV18	TRBJ1-2	CASSPPSATRTSYGYTF
TRBV30	TRBJ2-7	CAWSALTGTVWYF
TRBV2	TRBJ1-1	CASGPATGGFAAFF
TRBV3-1/TRBV3-2	TRBJ2-1	CASSPRWGEQFF
TRBV7-3	TRBJ2-2	CASSYPSTGELFF
TRBV23-1	TRBJ2-1	CASSRLRTAGCYNEQFF
TRBV28	TRBJ1-2	CASSLLPPGQGVYGYTF
TRBV19	TRBJ2-3	CASSDRVPDTQYF
TRBV4-1	TRBJ2-5	CASSQLGEGEGETQYF
TRBV4-1	TRBJ2-7	CASSQLGLAGGKSSYEQYF
TRBV24-1	TRBJ2-7	CATGTSGSYEQYF
TRBV11-2	TRBJ2-2	CASSRSFMGLGGELFF
TRBV7-9	TRBJ2-2	CASSPIPGELFF
TRBV29-1	TRBJ1-1	CSVETPGLGTEAFF
TRBV19	TRBJ2-1	CASSMQRDGSYNEQFF
TRBV30	TRBJ2-7	CAWGPDRGREQYF
TRBV5-1	TRBJ1-1	CASSLDAGGTTEAFF
TRBV5-5	TRBJ2-7	CASSANRVQYF
TRBV29-1	TRBJ2-1	CSVEDPVYNEQFF
TRBV19	TRBJ2-7	CASSLTSGSYEQYF
TRBV19	TRBJ1-2	CASSMGLSNYGYTF
TRBV7-9	TRBJ2-7	CASSPAGLNSYEQYF
TRBV6-2/TRBV6-3	TRBJ1-4	CASSPPQRDEKLFF
TRBV20-1	TRBJ2-1	CSASGAHEQFF
TRBV6-5	TRBJ2-7	CASRNRQLWEQYF
TRBV5-6	TRBJ2-1	CASSLSSHNEQFF
TRBV5-1	TRBJ1-1	CASRVGAAFTEAFF
TRBV7-2	TRBJ1-2	CASSLTGGYGYTF
TRBV7-9	TRBJ2-3	CASSVGATQYF
TRBV4-1	TRBJ2-7	CASSQGSSLNYEQYF
TRBV10-1	TRBJ2-1	CASSETKTSGMGNEQFF
TRBV2	TRBJ2-7	CASGDADYEQYF